The clone carrying this T cell receptor (beta chain) has more than one count but fewer than ten. Original processing methods: From reference gene primer amplification, estimates of nucleated cell counts were derived. Using immunoSEQ multiplex PCR, the repertoire was profiled, and TCRdb retains in-frame clones only, with some absent. V, J and clone size are taken as reported in that table, and D and trimming were inferred from the DNA itself. The profile shows about 34,000 clones, 75% to 80% of them singletons. This specimen belongs to a study of blood T cell repertoires in COVID-19. Looking at the study overall: The origin of the acute and convalescent COVID-19 samples was the United States, Italy and Spain. T cells, B-cell-depleted T cells, or PBMCs supplied cDNA or gDNA.

From germline, CDR1 is MNHEY and CDR2 SVGAGI. There are 13 residues in the CDR3. With V trimmed by 6 bases and J by 2 bases, 0 bases remained unmatched. This chain links TRBV6-5 with TRBJ2-5; 10 nucleotides match TRBD1. This clonotype was obtained from a human donor in a cohort sampled during active COVID-19. The specimen sequenced was peripheral blood. The CDR3: CASRDRGQETQYF. The CDR3 DNA sequence: TGTGCCAGCAGGGACAGGGGGCAAGAGACCCAGTACTTC.